These T cell receptor beta chains were read from a single sample in a study of T-cell memory formation after mild COVID-19. MiXCR, applied by TCRdb to the 5' RACE reads, yields one record per CDR3 protein. Here the sample spans about 170,000 distinct CDR3 sequences, over 10% being singletons. Sequencing was carried out using PBMCs or a T cell subset sorted from them (not recorded which). The receptors were gathered from a man in his late teens or twenties who had mild COVID-19 (a few samples of this study predate the infection). Cell type and time point are not known. Both conserved end residues are part of each CDR3. A D gene is named only where the DNA matches it firmly. Expanded clones are given a class, and other clones once, few, many or no size at all.

.,TRBV12-3/TRBV12-4,TRBJ2-2,few,CASSWSTGELFF,TGTGCCAGCAGTTGGTCTACCGGGGAGCTGTTTTTT
.,TRBV9,TRBJ2-2,few,CASSVELLNTGELFF,TGTGCCAGCAGCGTAGAACTCTTGAACACCGGGGAGCTGTTTTTT
TRBD1,TRBV5-1,TRBJ2-1,.,CASSLMGQGVDEQFF,TGCGCCAGCAGCTTGATGGGACAGGGAGTCGATGAGCAGTTCTTC
TRBD1,TRBV30,TRBJ2-7,few,CAWRPGTAYEQYF,TGTGCCTGGAGGCCCGGGACAGCCTACGAGCAGTACTTC
.,TRBV10-3,TRBJ2-4,few,CAISALDIGQGIQYF,TGTGCCATCAGTGCCCTCGACATCGGCCAGGGCATTCAGTACTTC
.,TRBV10-2,TRBJ2-3,few,CATGATDTQYF,TGCGCCACAGGGGCCACAGATACGCAGTATTTT
.,TRBV6-2/TRBV6-3,TRBJ1-5,.,CASMYAGFFSGNQPQHF,TGTGCCAGCATGTACGCGGGGTTTTTTTCGGGCAATCAGCCCCAGCATTTT
.,TRBV27,TRBJ1-6,.,CASSHTQDSPLHF,TGTGCCAGCAGTCACACACAGGATTCACCCCTCCACTTT
.,TRBV5-1,TRBJ2-1,.,CASSFVRDEQFF,TGCGCCAGCAGCTTCGTCCGAGATGAGCAGTTCTTC
TRBD2,TRBV20-1,TRBJ2-5,few,CSGAGGGETQYF,TGCAGTGGAGCGGGGGGAGGCGAGACCCAGTACTTC
TRBD2,TRBV12-3/TRBV12-4,TRBJ2-1,.,CASSPGTSGDLAYNEQFF,TGTGCCAGCAGTCCCGGGACTAGCGGGGATTTGGCCTACAATGAGCAGTTCTTC
.,TRBV19,TRBJ1-5,few,CASGVNQPQHF,TGTGCCAGTGGGGTGAATCAGCCCCAGCATTTT
.,TRBV5-4,TRBJ1-1,.,CASSLESEGAEAFF,TGTGCCAGCAGCTTGGAGAGTGAGGGCGCTGAAGCTTTCTTT
TRBD1,TRBV9,TRBJ1-4,.,CASSVGTGGADEKLFF,TGTGCCAGCAGCGTAGGAACAGGGGGCGCAGATGAAAAACTGTTTTTT
.,TRBV6-2/TRBV6-3,TRBJ2-5,.,CASSRGTGQKVETQYF,TGTGCCAGCAGTAGAGGGACTGGCCAAAAGGTCGAGACCCAGTACTTC
TRBD1,TRBV20-1,TRBJ1-1,few,CSANRQGGYTEAFF,TGCAGTGCCAACAGACAGGGTGGGTACACTGAAGCTTTCTTT
TRBD2,TRBV7-6,TRBJ2-1,many,CASSSPKGPGLALSEQFF,TGTGCCAGCAGCTCTCCGAAGGGGCCGGGACTAGCTCTCTCCGAGCAGTTCTTC
.,TRBV7-2,TRBJ2-3,.,CASIRQAAPDTQYF,TGTGCCAGCATCAGACAAGCGGCCCCCGATACGCAGTATTTT
.,TRBV5-1,TRBJ2-7,few,CASSLGQATTYEQYF,TGCGCCAGCAGCTTGGGCCAGGCCACTACCTACGAGCAGTACTTC
.,TRBV9,TRBJ1-6,few,CASSVAGATNSPLHF,TGTGCCAGCAGCGTAGCAGGGGCAACTAATTCACCCCTCCACTTT
.,TRBV7-2,TRBJ1-2,.,CASSPPPGYGYTF,TGTGCCAGCAGCCCGCCCCCCGGGTACGGCTACACCTTC
.,TRBV10-2,TRBJ1-2,few,CASSESGGTLQSYGYTF,TGCGCCAGCAGTGAGTCGGGAGGGACCCTACAGTCTTATGGCTACACCTTC